This T cell receptor beta chain was recorded in a study of PD-1 blockade in classical Hodgkin lymphoma. Per germline, CDR1 SQVTM and CDR2 ANQGSEA. V lost 8 bases and J lost 4; bases outside the gene matches: 6. CDR3 length: 14 amino acids. Time point indicated: cycle 4 day 1 (C4D1), after less than 7 weeks of nivolumab. Each and every patient relapsed after autologous stem cell transplantation, and patients got differing brentuximab vedotin exposure. Data came from immunoSEQ multiplex PCR; TCRdb stores just in-frame clones and leaves some out. The sample has about 19,000 clones; less than 85% are singletons.

The TCR was taken from a human donor with classical Hodgkin lymphoma. This chain links TRBV29-1 with TRBJ2-3; TRBD2 matches 13 bases. Sequenced here: peripheral blood mononuclear cells (PBMCs), sampled before the fourth cycle of nivolumab. The CDR3 DNA follows: TGCAGCTTAGGACTAGCGGGGGTTCCAGATACGCAGTATTTT. This gives the protein CSLGLAGVPDTQYF.